Sequencing of this T cell receptor (beta chain) was carried out in a study of shared T cell receptors in the human thymus. Generated by immunoSEQ multiplex PCR, the TCRdb table keeps only in-frame clones and is missing some. The table lists around 730,000 clones, 70% to 90% of them singletons. In regard to this clone: Other DNA sequences in the same sample also yield this CDR3.

Germline CDR1 and CDR2: SGDLS and YYNGEE. V was cut by 4 bases and J by 7 bases, with 15 bases left in between. This CDR3 is 15 amino acids long. These data are also associated with another study on human thymus T cells. Per that paper: Healthy Finnish infants undergoing corrective surgery for congenital heart defects were the donors. Corrective heart surgery yielded resections, and these provided the thymus tissue. The authors found apparently biased V and J gene usage in thymic and blood repertoires. Thymic repertoires from unrelated individuals overlapped highly, related research reported.

The sequencing sample was made of thymocytes. This receptor was obtained from a girl in the first two years of life with a congenital heart defect. V is TRBV9 and J is TRBJ1-6, with D perhaps matching TRBD1 (5 bases). CDR3 residues: CASSTDISHNSPLHF. CDR3 nucleotides: TGTGCCAGCAGCACGGACATTTCGCACAATTCACCCCTCCACTTT. Full variable domain (rest looked up from reference TRBV9 and TRBJ1-6): DSGVTQTPKHLITATGQRVTLRCSPRSGDLSVYWYQQSLDQGLQFLIQYYNGEERAKGNILERFSAQQFPDLHSELNLSSLELGDSALYFCASSTDISHNSPLHFGNGTRLTVT.